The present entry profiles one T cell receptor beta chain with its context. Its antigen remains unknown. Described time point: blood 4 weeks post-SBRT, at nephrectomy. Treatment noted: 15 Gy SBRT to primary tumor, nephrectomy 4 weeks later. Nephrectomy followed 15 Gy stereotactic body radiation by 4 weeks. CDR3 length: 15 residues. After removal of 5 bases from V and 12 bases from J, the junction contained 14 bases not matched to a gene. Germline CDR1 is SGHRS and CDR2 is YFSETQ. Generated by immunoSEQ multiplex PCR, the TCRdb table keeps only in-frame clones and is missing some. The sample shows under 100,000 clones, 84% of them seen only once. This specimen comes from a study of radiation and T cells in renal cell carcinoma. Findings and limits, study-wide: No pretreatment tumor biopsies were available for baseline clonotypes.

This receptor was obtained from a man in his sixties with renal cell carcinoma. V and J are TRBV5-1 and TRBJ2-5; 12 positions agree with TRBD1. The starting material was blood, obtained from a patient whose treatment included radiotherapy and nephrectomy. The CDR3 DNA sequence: TGCGCCAGCAGGGAACGGCTGGGACAGGGGGCTGAGGAGTACTTC. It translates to CASRERLGQGAEEYF.